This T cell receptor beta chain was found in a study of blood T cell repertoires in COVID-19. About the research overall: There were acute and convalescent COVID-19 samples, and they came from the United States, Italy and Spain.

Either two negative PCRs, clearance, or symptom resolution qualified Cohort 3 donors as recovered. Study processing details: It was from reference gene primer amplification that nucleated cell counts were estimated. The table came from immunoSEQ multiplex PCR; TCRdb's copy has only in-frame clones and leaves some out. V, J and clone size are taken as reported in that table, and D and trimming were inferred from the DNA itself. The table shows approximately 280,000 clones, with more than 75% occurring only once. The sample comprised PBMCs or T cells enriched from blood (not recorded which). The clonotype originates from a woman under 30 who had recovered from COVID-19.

The CDR3 region is CASSQGQSLAKNIQYF. CDR3 coding DNA: TGCGCCAGCAGCCAAGGACAGTCCTTAGCCAAAAACATTCAGTACTTC. The chain is built from TRBV4-1 and TRBJ2-4; the D gene is possibly TRBD1 (5 bases). The germline V gene encodes CDR1 MGHRA and CDR2 YSYEKL. The CDR3 has 16 residues. Trimming stripped 1 base from V and 0 bases from J, with 10 bases between.